This entry lists 23 T cell receptor beta chains sequenced from one sample in a study of T cell repertoires in cytomegalovirus infection. Each CDR3 protein is one row after TCRdb ran MiXCR on the reads. The sample has approximately 500,000 distinct CDR3 sequences; more than 15% are singletons. Sequenced: CD8+ T cells from PBMCs. The source of these receptors is a human donor in good health (CMV status not recorded). Some clones in this sample may be carry-over from other donors' samples.

This clonotype was detected a few times. The chain joins TRBV2 to TRBJ2-5; D uncertain. V lost 8 bases and J lost 5, with 12 bases in between. The CDR3 spans 12 residues. Germline V gene lookup returns CDR1 SNHLY and CDR2 FYNNEI. The CDR3 DNA reads TGTGCCAGCCTGGACCTAAGGGAGACCCAGTACTTC. It is translated as CASLDLRETQYF.

This clonotype was detected many times. The V and J genes are TRBV7-3 and TRBJ2-1, with 8 positions matching TRBD1. The trim removed 4 bases at V and 0 bases at J, leaving 5 bases unmatched. The CDR3 has 16 residues. Germline-derived CDR1 and CDR2 are SGHTA and FQGTGA. The CDR3: CASSSRDRSSYNEQFF. The DNA of the CDR3 is TGTGCCAGCAGCTCCCGGGACAGGAGCTCCTACAATGAGCAGTTCTTC.

The gene calls are TRBV27 and TRBJ1-1; 8 positions agree with TRBD1. Germline loops: CDR1 MNHEY, CDR2 SMNVEV (reference sequence). J lost 13 bases, V lost 6 bases, and 7 bases had no gene match. The CDR3 runs to 11 residues. CDR3 coding DNA: TGTGCCAGCAGGACAGGGGTTTGGGTTTTCTTT. Translated, it gives CASRTGVWVFF.

This clonotype was detected ten times or more. The DNA for the CDR3 is TGTGCCAGCAGCCCGGACGGGAATTCACCCCTCCACTTT. Amino acids: CASSPDGNSPLHF. The chain links TRBV7-2 to TRBJ1-6; no firm D call. Per the germline V gene, CDR1 is SGHTA and CDR2 is FQGNSA. CDR3 length equals 13 residues. The V end was cut by 5 bases, the J end by 7 bases, with 9 bases between.

This chain joins TRBV5-6 and TRBJ2-1, with 7 bases fitting TRBD1. The V and J ends lost 0 bases and 0 bases, in that order; junction bases with no gene match: 12. The CDR3 is 19 residues long. Germline CDR1 and CDR2: SGHDT and YYEEEE. CDR3 in amino acids: CASSLATGQGGASYNEQFF. DNA of the CDR3: TGTGCCAGCAGCTTGGCTACGGGTCAAGGGGGCGCCTCCTACAATGAGCAGTTCTTC.

The chain links TRBV9 to TRBJ1-5, with D perhaps matching TRBD1 (6 bases). From germline, CDR1 is SGDLS and CDR2 YYNGEE. The CDR3 is made up of 15 amino acids. Trimming took off 3 bases at V and 7 bases at J, with 17 bases between the two ends. The CDR3 DNA reads TGTGCCAGCAGCGAAGGAGCAGGGGCCGGACAGCCCCAGCATTTT. Translation: CASSEGAGAGQPQHF.

The chain employs TRBV20-1 and TRBJ2-3, with 11 bases that match TRBD2. Trimming removed 1 base from V and 3 bases from J; junction bases left unmatched: 6. The CDR3 consists of 16 residues. Germline V gives CDR1 DFQATT, CDR2 SNEGSKA (reference sequence). CDR3 region: CSARVLAGGRTDTQYF. For the CDR3, the DNA is TGCAGTGCTAGAGTTCTAGCGGGAGGCAGGACAGATACGCAGTATTTT.

This clonotype appeared many times. The chain is built from TRBV9 and TRBJ2-7; 12 bases agree with TRBD2. This CDR3 is built from 14 residues. The V and J ends lost 1 base and 5 bases, in that order; junction bases with no gene match: 1. Per the germline V gene, CDR1 is SGDLS and CDR2 is YYNGEE. The CDR3 bases are TGTGCCAGCAGCGTAAGACTAGCGGGAGACGAGCAGTACTTC. It encodes CASSVRLAGDEQYF.

This chain uses TRBV14 with TRBJ2-7, with D maybe TRBD2 (6 bases). Germline CDR1 and CDR2: SGHDN and FVKESK. V was cut by 4 bases and J by 3 bases, with 22 bases left in between. This CDR3 has 17 amino acids. The CDR3 spells CASSRYSYGSSGYEQYF. The CDR3 DNA sequence: TGTGCCAGCAGCCGCTACTCCTACGGGAGTTCAGGCTACGAGCAGTACTTC.

This clonotype was seen ten or more times. The chain uses TRBV7-6 and TRBJ2-1; 9 bases fit TRBD1. J gave up 6 bases and V 3 bases, and 6 bases lay outside the gene matches. CDR3 length: 15 residues. Germline CDR1 SGHVS, CDR2 FNYEAQ. CDR3 in DNA: TGTGCCAGCAGCTTCCCGGGACAGGGCCTCAATGAGCAGTTCTTC. This codes for CASSFPGQGLNEQFF.

This clonotype was observed many times. The chain joins TRBV9 to TRBJ1-3, with D unclear. Germline V gene sequence: CDR1 SGDLS, CDR2 YYNGEE. V lost 0 bases to trimming and J lost 0 bases, with 7 bases between them. The CDR3 spans 15 residues. CDR3 in DNA: TGTGCCAGCAGCGTAGCGGGTAGCTCTGGAAACACCATATATTTT. Its protein product is CASSVAGSSGNTIYF.

This clonotype was counted many times. The gene calls are TRBV7-9 and TRBJ2-2; D possibly uses TRBD1 or TRBD2 (5 bases each). In germline, CDR1 is SEHNR, CDR2 FQNEAQ (reference sequence). The germline V and J ends were trimmed by 1 base and 6 bases, with 6 bases remaining between them. This CDR3 contains 13 residues. The CDR3 nucleotides read TGTGCCAGCAGCTTAGGAGGGGCCGGGGAGCTGTTTTTT. Encoded protein: CASSLGGAGELFF.

The gene calls are TRBV15 and TRBJ2-5; D could derive from TRBD1 or TRBD2 (5 bases each). Germline V gives CDR1 LNHNV, CDR2 YYDKDF (reference sequence). The CDR3 length is 16 residues. V was clipped by 0 bases and J by 1 base, with 12 bases between them. CDR3 sequence: CATSREGLRGQETQYF. In nucleotides, the CDR3 is TGTGCCACCAGCAGAGAAGGGTTGAGGGGCCAAGAGACCCAGTACTTC.

This clonotype was seen at least ten times. The CDR3 here is CASSRRGWGYTF. The CDR3, as DNA: TGTGCCAGCAGCCGGCGGGGCTGGGGCTACACCTTC. The genes are TRBV12-3 or TRBV12-4 and TRBJ1-2; possibly TRBD1 for D (5 bases). Trimming removed 6 bases at V and 8 bases at J, with 13 bases between. The CDR3 totals 12 residues.

This clonotype was counted at least ten times. This chain joins TRBV7-2 and TRBJ2-3; TRBD1 or TRBD2 may be the D gene (5 bases each). V was clipped by 4 bases and J by 2 bases, with 16 bases between them. The length of the CDR3 is 16 residues. Germline CDR1 SGHTA, CDR2 FQGNSA. CDR3 nucleotides: TGTGCCAGCAGCTCCTGGGACCGAACCGTCACAGATACGCAGTATTTT. Amino acids: CASSSWDRTVTDTQYF.

The genes are TRBV5-1 and TRBJ1-1; D may be TRBD1 (5 bases). The CDR3 sequence is 15 residues long. Trimming pared 2 bases from V and 3 bases from J, leaving 14 bases between. Germline-derived CDR1 and CDR2 are SGHRS and YFSETQ. The CDR3 DNA follows: TGCGCCAGCAGCTTACTTCAAGGGGTGCACACTGAAGCTTTCTTT. It translates to CASSLLQGVHTEAFF.

This clonotype turned up a few times. The gene calls are TRBV24-1 and TRBJ2-5; TRBD2 is a possible D gene (8 bases). This CDR3 spans 17 amino acids. The germline gives CDR1 KGHDR, CDR2 SFDVKD. V was shortened by 2 bases and J by 2 bases, with 17 bases between the two germline ends. Written as DNA, the CDR3 is TGTGCCACCAGTGATTCCCAGCGGGAGACAGGGCAAGAGACCCAGTACTTC. Its protein product is CATSDSQRETGQETQYF.

This clonotype was seen at least ten times. The chain combines TRBV7-8 with TRBJ1-5; no reliable D call. Germline V gene lookup returns CDR1 SGHVS and CDR2 FQNEAQ. Trimming shortened V by 2 bases and J by 6 bases, and 5 bases separated the two germline ends. The CDR3 totals 12 residues. The CDR3 loop is CASSLLFQPQHF. The CDR3 bases are TGTGCCAGCAGCTTACTGTTTCAGCCCCAGCATTTT.

This clonotype was observed a few times. V is TRBV28 and J is TRBJ1-6; D unclear. Trimming took 5 bases from V and 2 from J, leaving 16 bases between them. CDR1 and CDR2 from the germline V gene are MDHEN and SYDVKM. CDR3 length: 17 amino acids. CDR3: CASSPQLGRTYNSPLHF. DNA of the CDR3: TGTGCCAGCAGTCCCCAATTGGGCAGGACCTATAATTCACCCCTCCACTTT.

This clonotype was detected ten times or more. The chain has TRBV6-1 and TRBJ2-1, with TRBD1 matching over 11 bases. Germline CDR1 and CDR2: MNHNS and SASEGT. This CDR3 comprises 14 residues. J lost 7 bases, V lost 6 bases, and 5 bases had no gene match. Here the CDR3 reads CASRGDRGANEQFF. The CDR3 DNA sequence: TGTGCCAGCAGAGGGGACAGGGGGGCAAATGAGCAGTTCTTC.

The chain carries TRBV7-6 and TRBJ1-2; D gene uncertain. The CDR3 is made up of 14 amino acids. Trimming shortened V by 7 bases and J by 4 bases, and 16 bases separated the two germline ends. The germline CDR1 and CDR2 sequences are SGHVS and FNYEAQ. CDR3 DNA sequence: TGTGCCAGCACCCCGGACGGTAATGGCTATGGCTACACCTTC. Residues: CASTPDGNGYGYTF.

As concerns this clonotype: The conserved final phenylalanine or tryptophan is absent from the CDR3, which likely points to a read error. The chain has TRBV29-1 and TRBJ1-5; 9 nucleotides line up with TRBD1. CDR3 size: 14 residues. Unmatched junction bases numbered 6, after V lost 4 bases and J lost 5 bases. Germline V lookup: CDR1 SQVTM, CDR2 ANQGSEA. CDR3 in amino acids: CSVGGQGPDQPQHL. The CDR3, as DNA: TGCAGCGTTGGGGGACAGGGCCCGGATCAGCCCCAGCATTTA.

This clonotype was detected many times. The rearrangement uses TRBV6-6 and TRBJ1-5; perhaps TRBD1 as D (6 bases). V was trimmed by 2 bases and J by 4 bases, leaving 12 bases between them. The CDR3 is 15 residues long. In germline, CDR1 is MNHNY, CDR2 SVGAGI (reference sequence). CDR3 sequence (DNA): TGTGCCAGCAGTTACGTACAGGGAGGGAATCAGCCCCAGCATTTT. It codes for CASSYVQGGNQPQHF.